Listed here are 5 T cell receptor beta chains from one sample, sequenced in a study of T cells after yellow fever vaccination (dated by TCRdb to between 2019 and 2020). The method behind the library was 5' RACE. These reads were obtained on an Illumina HiSeq 2500. TCRdb ran its own pipeline on the public reads, namely fastp trimming at Q25 and MiXCR clone calling, and kept in-frame beta chains. All rows with the same CDR3 protein become a single entry with the most common DNA and genes. The sample table holds 500,000 to 650,000 distinct CDR3 sequences, of which around a sixth were seen once. About 18% of the sample is held by the ten biggest clonotypes. Per the publication, the treatment or condition label means: live attenuated yellow fever vaccine strain. This material consisted of PBMCs, taken 5 to 6 days after the first yellow fever vaccination. All receptors come from a young man who received the YFV17D yellow fever vaccine.

This clonotype was counted a few times. CDR3 loop: CASSLLFRGRNEQYF. For the CDR3, the DNA is TGTGCCAGCAGCTTATTATTCAGGGGCCGAAACGAGCAGTACTTC. The chain recombines TRBV7-2 with TRBJ2-7, with a tentative D call TRBD1 (6 bases). Germline values: CDR1 SGHTA, CDR2 FQGNSA. Trimming shortened V by 2 bases and J by 5 bases, and 16 bases separated the two germline ends. The CDR3 consists of 15 residues.

This clonotype was picked up a small number of times. The CDR3 spells CASSFGTGETQYF. The CDR3 DNA is TGTGCCAGCAGTTTTGGGACAGGGGAGACCCAGTACTTC. This chain joins TRBV6-5 and TRBJ2-5; 9 bases align to TRBD1. The CDR3 is 13 amino acids. Unmatched junction bases numbered 2, after V lost 4 bases and J lost 5 bases. Germline-derived CDR1 and CDR2 are MNHEY and SVGAGI.

This clonotype was counted between two and nine times. The chain couples TRBV7-9 to TRBJ1-5; D may be TRBD1 (5 bases). The CDR3 loop spans 14 amino acids. Germline V gene sequence: CDR1 SEHNR, CDR2 FQNEAQ (reference sequence). V was shortened by 5 bases and J by 3 bases, with 11 bases between the two germline ends. The CDR3 nucleotides are TGTGCCAGCAGCGCCCGGGGGGACAATCAGCCCCAGCATTTT. Encoded protein: CASSARGDNQPQHF.

V and J are TRBV4-3 and TRBJ2-3; D uncertain. Germline-derived CDR1 and CDR2 are LGHNA and YSLEER. This CDR3 contains 18 residues. Trimming shortened V by 0 bases and J by 0 bases, and 16 bases separated the two germline ends. The CDR3 DNA sequence: TGCGCCAGCAGCCAAGACCAGGCCCGCGGAGAAAGCACAGATACGCAGTATTTT. It is translated as CASSQDQARGESTDTQYF.

The J gene is TRBJ2-3, the V gene TRBV18; 10 bases are shared with TRBD2. Germline V CDR1 and CDR2: KGHSH, LQKENI. The CDR3 runs 16 residues. Trimming at V came to 3 bases and at J to 2 bases, leaving 5 bases not matched to a gene. In DNA form, the CDR3 reads TGTGCCAGCTCACCGATACTAGCGGGGTCCACAGATACGCAGTATTTT. Residues: CASSPILAGSTDTQYF.